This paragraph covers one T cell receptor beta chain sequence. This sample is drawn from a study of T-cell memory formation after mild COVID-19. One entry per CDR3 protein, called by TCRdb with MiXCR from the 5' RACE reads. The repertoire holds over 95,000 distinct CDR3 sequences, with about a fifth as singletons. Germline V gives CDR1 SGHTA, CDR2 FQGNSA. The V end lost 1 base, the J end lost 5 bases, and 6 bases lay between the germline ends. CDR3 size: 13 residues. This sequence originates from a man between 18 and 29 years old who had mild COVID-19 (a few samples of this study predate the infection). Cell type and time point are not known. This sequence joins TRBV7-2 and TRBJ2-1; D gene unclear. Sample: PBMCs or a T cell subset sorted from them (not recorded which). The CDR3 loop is CASSLEAHNEQFF. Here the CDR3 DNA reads TGTGCCAGCAGCTTAGAGGCCCACAATGAGCAGTTCTTC.